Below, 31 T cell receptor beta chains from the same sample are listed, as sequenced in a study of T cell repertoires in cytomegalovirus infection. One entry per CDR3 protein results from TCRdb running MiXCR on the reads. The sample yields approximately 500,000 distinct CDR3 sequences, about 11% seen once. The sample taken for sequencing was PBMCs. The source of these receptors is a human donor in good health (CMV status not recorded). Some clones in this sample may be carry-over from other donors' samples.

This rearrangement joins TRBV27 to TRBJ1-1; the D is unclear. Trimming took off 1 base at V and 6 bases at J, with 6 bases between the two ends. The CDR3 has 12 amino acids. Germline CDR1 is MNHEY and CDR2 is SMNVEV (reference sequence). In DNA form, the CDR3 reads TGTGCCAGCAGTTTATGGGGAGCTGAAGCTTTCTTT. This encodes CASSLWGAEAFF.

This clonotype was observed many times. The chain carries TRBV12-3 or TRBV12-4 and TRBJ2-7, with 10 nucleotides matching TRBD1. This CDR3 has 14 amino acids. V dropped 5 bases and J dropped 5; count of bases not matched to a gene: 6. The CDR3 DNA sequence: TGTGCCAGCAGTCTCCGACAGGGGGCTGACGAGCAGTACTTC. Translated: CASSLRQGADEQYF.

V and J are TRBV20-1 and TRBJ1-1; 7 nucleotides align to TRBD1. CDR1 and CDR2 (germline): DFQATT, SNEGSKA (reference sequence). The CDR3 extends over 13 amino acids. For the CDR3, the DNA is TGCGCCCCGGGAGAGGGGGCGCCGACTGAAGCTTTCTTT. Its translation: CAPGEGAPTEAFF.

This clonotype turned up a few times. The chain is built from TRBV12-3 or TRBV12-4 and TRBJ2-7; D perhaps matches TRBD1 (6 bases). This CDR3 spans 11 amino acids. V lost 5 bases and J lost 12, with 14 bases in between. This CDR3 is CASSQGQRRYF. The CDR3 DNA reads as TGTGCCAGCAGTCAAGGACAGCGCCGGTACTTC.

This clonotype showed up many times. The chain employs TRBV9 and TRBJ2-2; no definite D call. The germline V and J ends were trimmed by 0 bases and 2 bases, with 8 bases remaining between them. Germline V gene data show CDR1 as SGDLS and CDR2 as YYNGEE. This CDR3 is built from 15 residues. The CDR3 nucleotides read TGTGCCAGCAGCGTAGAAGGAACCAACACCGGGGAGCTGTTTTTT. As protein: CASSVEGTNTGELFF. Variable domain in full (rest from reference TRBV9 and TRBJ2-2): DSGVTQTPKHLITATGQRVTLRCSPRSGDLSVYWYQQSLDQGLQFLIQYYNGEERAKGNILERFSAQQFPDLHSELNLSSLELGDSALYFCASSVEGTNTGELFFGEGSRLTVL.

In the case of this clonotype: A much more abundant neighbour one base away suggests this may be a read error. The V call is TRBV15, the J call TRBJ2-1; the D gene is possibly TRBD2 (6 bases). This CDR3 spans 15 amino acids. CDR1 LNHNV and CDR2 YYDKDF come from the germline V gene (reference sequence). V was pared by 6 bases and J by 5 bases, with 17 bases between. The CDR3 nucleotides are TGTGCCACCAGGCCCATCGGTCGGAGGGACAATGAGCAGTTCTTC. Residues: CATRPIGRRDNEQFF.

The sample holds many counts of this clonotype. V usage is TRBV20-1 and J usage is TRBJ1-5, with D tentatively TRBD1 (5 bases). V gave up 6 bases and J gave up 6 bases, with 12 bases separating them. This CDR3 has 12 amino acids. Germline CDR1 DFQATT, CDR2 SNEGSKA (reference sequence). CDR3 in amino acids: CSARRRGQPQHF. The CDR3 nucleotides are TGCAGTGCCAGGAGGAGGGGTCAGCCCCAGCATTTT.

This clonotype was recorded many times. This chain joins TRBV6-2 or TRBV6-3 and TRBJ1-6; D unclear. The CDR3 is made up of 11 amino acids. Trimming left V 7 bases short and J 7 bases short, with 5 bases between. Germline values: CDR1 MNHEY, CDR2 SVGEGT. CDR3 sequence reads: CASTTNSPLHF. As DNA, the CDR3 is TGTGCCAGCACGACCAATTCACCCCTCCACTTT.

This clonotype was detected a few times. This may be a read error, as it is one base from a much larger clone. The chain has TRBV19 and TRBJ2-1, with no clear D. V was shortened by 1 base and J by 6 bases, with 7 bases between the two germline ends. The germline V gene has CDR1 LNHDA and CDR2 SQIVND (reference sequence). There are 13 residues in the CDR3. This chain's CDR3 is CASSIAKFNEQFF. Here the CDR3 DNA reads TGTGCCAGTAGTATAGCTAAGTTCAATGAGCAGTTCTTC.

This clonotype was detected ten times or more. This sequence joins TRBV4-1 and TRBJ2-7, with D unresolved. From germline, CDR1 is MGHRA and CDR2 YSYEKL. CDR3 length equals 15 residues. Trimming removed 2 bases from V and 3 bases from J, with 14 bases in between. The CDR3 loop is CASSQTDPPDYEQYF. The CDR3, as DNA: TGCGCCAGCAGCCAAACAGATCCGCCGGACTACGAGCAGTACTTC.

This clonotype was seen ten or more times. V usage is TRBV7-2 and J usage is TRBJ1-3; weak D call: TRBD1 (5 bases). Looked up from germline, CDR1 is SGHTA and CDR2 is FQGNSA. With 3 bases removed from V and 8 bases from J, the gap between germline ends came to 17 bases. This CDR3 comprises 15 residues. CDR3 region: CASSLGLGVGDTIYF. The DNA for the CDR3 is TGTGCCAGCAGCTTGGGACTGGGGGTAGGGGACACCATATATTTT.

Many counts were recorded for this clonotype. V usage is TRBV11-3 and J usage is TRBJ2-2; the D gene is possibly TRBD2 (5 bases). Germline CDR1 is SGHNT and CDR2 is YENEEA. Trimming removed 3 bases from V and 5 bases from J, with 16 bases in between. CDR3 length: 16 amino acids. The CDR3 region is CASSFSQAVGTGELFF. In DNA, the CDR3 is TGTGCCAGCAGCTTTTCTCAAGCGGTCGGGACCGGGGAGCTGTTTTTT.

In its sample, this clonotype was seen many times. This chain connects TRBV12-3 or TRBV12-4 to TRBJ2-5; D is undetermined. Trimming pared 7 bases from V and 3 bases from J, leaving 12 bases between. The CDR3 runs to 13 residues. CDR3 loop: CASKSIGEETQYF. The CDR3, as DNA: TGTGCCAGCAAGAGTATTGGGGAAGAGACCCAGTACTTC.

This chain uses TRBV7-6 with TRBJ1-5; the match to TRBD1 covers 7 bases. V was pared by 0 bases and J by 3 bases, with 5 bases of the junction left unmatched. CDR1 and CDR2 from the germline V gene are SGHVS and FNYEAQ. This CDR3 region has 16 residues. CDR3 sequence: CASSLAPGQINQPQHF. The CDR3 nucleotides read TGTGCCAGCAGCTTAGCGCCGGGACAGATCAATCAGCCCCAGCATTTT.

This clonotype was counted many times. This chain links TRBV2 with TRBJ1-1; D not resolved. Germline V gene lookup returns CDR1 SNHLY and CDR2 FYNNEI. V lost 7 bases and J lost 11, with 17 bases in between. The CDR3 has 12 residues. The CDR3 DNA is TGTGCCAGCACGTATGAAGCCCACGGGGCTTTCTTT. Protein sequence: CASTYEAHGAFF. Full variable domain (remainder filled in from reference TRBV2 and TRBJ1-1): EPEVTQTPSHQVTQMGQEVILRCVPISNHLYFYWYRQILGQKVEFLVSFYNNEISEKSEIFDDQFSVERPDGSNFTLKIRSTKLEDSAMYFCASTYEAHGAFFGQGTRLTVV.

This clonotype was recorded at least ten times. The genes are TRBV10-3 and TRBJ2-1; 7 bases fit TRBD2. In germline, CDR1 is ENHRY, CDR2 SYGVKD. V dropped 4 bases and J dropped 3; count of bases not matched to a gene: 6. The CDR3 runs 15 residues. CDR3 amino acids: CAISGAAGSYNEQFF. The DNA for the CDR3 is TGTGCCATCAGTGGGGCAGCGGGGAGCTACAATGAGCAGTTCTTC.

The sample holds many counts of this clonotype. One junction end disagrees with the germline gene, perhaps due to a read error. CDR3 in DNA: TGTGCTAGCAGCCAGACAGGTACGGCTGAGCAGTACTTC. Translated, it gives CASSQTGTAEQYF. The V gene is TRBV7-7, the J gene TRBJ2-7, with D possibly matching TRBD1 (6 bases). CDR3 length: 13 residues. The germline V gene has CDR1 SSHAT and CDR2 FNYEAQ (reference sequence).

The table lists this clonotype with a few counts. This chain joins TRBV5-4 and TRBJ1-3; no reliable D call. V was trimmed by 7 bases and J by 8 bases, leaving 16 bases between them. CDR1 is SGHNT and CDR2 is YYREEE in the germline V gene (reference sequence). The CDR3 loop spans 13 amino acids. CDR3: CASRPGSGDTIYF. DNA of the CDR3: TGTGCCAGCCGTCCGGGAAGCGGTGACACCATATATTTT.

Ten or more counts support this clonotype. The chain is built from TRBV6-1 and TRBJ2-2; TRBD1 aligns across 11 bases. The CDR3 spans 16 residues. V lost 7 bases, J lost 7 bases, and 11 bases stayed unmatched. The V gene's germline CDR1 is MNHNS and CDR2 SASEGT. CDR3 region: CASIPPGTGGFGELFF. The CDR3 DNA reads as TGTGCCAGCATCCCTCCCGGGACAGGGGGATTCGGGGAGCTGTTTTTT.

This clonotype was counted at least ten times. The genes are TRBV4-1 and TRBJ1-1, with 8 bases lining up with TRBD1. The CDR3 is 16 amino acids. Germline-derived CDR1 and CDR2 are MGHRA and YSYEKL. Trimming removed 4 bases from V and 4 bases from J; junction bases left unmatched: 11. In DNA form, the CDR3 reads TGCGCCAGCAGCCCCCCTTTGGCAGGGGGCTTCACTGAAGCTTTCTTT. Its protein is CASSPPLAGGFTEAFF.

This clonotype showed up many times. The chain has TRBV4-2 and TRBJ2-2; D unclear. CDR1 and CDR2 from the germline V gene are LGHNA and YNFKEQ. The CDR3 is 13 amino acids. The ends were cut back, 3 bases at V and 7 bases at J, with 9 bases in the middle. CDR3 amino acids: CASSQADGGELFF. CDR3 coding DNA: TGTGCCAGCAGCCAGGCGGACGGCGGGGAGCTGTTTTTT.

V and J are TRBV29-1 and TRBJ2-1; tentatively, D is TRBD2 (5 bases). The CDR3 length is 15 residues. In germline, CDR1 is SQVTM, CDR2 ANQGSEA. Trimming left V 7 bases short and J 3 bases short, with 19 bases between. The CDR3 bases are TGCAGCGGCTACGGGGTTAAAGAGGGCTACAATGAGCAGTTCTTC. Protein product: CSGYGVKEGYNEQFF.

The CDR3 coding sequence is TGTGCCTGGAGTAAGGCAGGGGGCGCGTACGAGCAGTACTTC. Protein: CAWSKAGGAYEQYF. The V call is TRBV30, the J call TRBJ2-7, with 8 bases that match TRBD1. CDR1 is GTSNPN and CDR2 is SVGIG in the germline V gene (reference sequence). After removal of 2 bases from V and 4 bases from J, the junction contained 7 bases not matched to a gene. This CDR3 is 14 amino acids long. Combining the CDR3 with reference TRBV30 and TRBJ2-7 gives the whole variable domain SQTIHQWPATLVQPVGSPLSLECTVEGTSNPNLYWYRQAAGRGLQLLFYSVGIGQISSEVPQNLSASRPQDRQFILSSKKLLLSDSGFYLCAWSKAGGAYEQYFGPGTRLTVT.

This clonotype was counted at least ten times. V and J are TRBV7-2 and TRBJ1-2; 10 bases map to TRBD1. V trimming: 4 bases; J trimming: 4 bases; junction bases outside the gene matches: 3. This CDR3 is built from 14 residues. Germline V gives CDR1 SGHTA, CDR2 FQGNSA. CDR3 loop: CASSSGQGVYGYTF. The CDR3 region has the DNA TGTGCCAGCAGCTCAGGACAGGGGGTCTATGGCTACACCTTC.

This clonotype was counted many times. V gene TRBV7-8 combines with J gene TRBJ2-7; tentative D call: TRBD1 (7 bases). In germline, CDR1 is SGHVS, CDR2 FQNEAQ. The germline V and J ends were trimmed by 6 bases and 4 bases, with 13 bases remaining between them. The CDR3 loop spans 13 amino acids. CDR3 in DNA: TGTGCCAGCAGTACCCCAGGGGGGTACGAGCAGTACTTC. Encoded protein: CASSTPGGYEQYF.

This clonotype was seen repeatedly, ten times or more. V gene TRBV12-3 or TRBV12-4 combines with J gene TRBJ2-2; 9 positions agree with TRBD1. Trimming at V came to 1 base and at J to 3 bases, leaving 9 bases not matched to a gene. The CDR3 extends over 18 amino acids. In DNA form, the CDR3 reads TGTGCCAGCAGTTTAGAAGTGACAGGGGGGGGATACACCGGGGAGCTGTTTTTT. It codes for CASSLEVTGGGYTGELFF.

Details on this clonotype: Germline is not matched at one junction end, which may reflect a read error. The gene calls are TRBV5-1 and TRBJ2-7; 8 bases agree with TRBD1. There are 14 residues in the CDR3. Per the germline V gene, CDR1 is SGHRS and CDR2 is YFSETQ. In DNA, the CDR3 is TGCGCCAGCACCTTGGGACAGGAAACCTACGAGCAGTACTTC. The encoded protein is CASTLGQETYEQYF. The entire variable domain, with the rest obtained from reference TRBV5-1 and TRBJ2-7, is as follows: KAGVTQTPRYLIKTRGQQVTLSCSPISGHRSVSWYQQTPGQGLQFLFEYFSETQRNKGNFPGRFSGRQFSNSRSEMNVSTLELGDSALYLCASTLGQETYEQYFGPGTRLTVT.

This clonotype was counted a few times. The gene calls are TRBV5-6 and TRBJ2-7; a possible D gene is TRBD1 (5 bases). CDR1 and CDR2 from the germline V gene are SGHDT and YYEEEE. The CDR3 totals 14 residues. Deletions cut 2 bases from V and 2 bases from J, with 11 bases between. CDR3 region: CASSLTGLPYEQYF. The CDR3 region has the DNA TGTGCCAGCAGCTTAACAGGTTTACCCTACGAGCAGTACTTC.

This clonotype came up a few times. The CDR3 sequence: CASSLSTGANVLTF. The DNA of the CDR3 is TGTGCCAGCAGCCTTTCAACGGGGGCCAACGTCCTGACTTTC. The V and J genes are TRBV3-1 and TRBJ2-6, with D hard to call. V lost 4 bases and J lost 4, with 8 bases in between. This CDR3 is built from 14 residues. Germline CDR1 LGHDT, CDR2 YNNKEL (reference sequence).

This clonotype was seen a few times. The CDR3 is CASSYRLAGLSEQFF. CDR3 nucleotides: TGTGCCAGCAGTTATCGACTAGCGGGATTAAGTGAGCAGTTCTTC. The gene calls are TRBV27 and TRBJ2-1; 11 bases map to TRBD2. J was trimmed by 9 bases and V by 4 bases; bases with no gene match: 8. In germline, CDR1 is MNHEY, CDR2 SMNVEV (reference sequence). There are 15 residues in the CDR3.

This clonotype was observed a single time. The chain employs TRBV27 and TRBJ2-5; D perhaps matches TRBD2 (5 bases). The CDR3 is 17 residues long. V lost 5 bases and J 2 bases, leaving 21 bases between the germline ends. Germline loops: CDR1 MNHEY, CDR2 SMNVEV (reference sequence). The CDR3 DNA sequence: TGTGCCAGCAGTCCATACGGACGGCTACGAGGGCAAGAGACCCAGTACTTC. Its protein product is CASSPYGRLRGQETQYF.